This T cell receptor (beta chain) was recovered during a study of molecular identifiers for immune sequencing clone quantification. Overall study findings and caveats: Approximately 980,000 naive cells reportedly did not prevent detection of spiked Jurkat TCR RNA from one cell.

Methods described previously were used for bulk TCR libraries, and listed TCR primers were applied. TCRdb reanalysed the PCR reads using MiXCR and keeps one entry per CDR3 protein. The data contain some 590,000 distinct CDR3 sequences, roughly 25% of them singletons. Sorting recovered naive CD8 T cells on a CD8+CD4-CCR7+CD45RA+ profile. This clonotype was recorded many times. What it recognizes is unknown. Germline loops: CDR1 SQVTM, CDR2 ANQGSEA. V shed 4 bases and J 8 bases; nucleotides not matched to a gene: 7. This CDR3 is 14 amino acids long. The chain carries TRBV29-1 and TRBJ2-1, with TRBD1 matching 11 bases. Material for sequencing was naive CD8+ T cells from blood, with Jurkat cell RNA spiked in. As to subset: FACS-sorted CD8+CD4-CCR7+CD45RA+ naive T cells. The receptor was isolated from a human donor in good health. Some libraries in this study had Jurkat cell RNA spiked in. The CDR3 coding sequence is TGCAGCGTTGTCGGACAGGGGGCTGAGGATGAGCAGTTCTTC. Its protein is CSVVGQGAEDEQFF.